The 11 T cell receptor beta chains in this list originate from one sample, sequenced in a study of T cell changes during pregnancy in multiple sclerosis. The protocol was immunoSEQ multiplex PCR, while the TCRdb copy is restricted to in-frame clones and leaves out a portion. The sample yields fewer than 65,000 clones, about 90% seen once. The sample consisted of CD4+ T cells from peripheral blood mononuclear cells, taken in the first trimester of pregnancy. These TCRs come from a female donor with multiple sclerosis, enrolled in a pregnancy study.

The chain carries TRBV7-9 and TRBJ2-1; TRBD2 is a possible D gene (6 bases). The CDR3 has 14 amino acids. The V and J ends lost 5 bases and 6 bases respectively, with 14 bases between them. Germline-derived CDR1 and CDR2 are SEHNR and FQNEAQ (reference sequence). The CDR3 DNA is TGTGCCAGCAGCGGACGACTAGAAGGCAATGAGCAGTTCTTC. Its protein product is CASSGRLEGNEQFF.

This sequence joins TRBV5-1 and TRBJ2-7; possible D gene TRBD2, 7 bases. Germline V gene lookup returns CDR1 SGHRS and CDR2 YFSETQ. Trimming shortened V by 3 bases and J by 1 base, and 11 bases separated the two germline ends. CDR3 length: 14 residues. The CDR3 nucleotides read TGCGCCAGCAGCTGGGAGGGGGGATCCTACGAGCAGTACTTC. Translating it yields CASSWEGGSYEQYF. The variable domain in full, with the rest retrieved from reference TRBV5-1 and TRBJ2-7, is KAGVTQTPRYLIKTRGQQVTLSCSPISGHRSVSWYQQTPGQGLQFLFEYFSETQRNKGNFPGRFSGRQFSNSRSEMNVSTLELGDSALYLCASSWEGGSYEQYFGPGTRLTVT.

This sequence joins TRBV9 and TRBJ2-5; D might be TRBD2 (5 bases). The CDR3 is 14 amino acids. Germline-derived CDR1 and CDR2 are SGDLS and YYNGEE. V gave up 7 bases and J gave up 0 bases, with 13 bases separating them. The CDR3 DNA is TGTGCCAGCGCCCCGCGGGCTTACCAAGAGACCCAGTACTTC. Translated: CASAPRAYQETQYF. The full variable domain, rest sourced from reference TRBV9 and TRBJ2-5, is DSGVTQTPKHLITATGQRVTLRCSPRSGDLSVYWYQQSLDQGLQFLIQYYNGEERAKGNILERFSAQQFPDLHSELNLSSLELGDSALYFCASAPRAYQETQYFGPGTRLLVL.

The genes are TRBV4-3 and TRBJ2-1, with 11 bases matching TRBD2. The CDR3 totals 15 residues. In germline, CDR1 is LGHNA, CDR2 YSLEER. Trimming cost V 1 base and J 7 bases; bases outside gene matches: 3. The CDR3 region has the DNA TGCGCCAGCAGCCAAGCACTAGCGGGGGCTAATGAGCAGTTCTTC. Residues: CASSQALAGANEQFF.

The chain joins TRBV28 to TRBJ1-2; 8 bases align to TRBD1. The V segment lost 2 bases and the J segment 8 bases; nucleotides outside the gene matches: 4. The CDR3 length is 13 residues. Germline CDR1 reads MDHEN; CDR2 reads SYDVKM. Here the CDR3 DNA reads TGTGCCAGCAGTTTACAGGGGGCGGGAGGCTACACCTTC. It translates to CASSLQGAGGYTF.

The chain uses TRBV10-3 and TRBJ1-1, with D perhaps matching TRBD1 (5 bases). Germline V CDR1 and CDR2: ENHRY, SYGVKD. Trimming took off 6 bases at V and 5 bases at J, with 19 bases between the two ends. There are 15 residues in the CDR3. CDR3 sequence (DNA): TGTGCCATCAGCCTCGCAGGGCCGGAGGGGACTGAAGCTTTCTTT. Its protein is CAISLAGPEGTEAFF.

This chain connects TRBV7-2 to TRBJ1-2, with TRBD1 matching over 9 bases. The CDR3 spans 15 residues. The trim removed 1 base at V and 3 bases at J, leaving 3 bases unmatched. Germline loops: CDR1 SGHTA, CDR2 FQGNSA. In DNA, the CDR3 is TGTGCCAGCAGCTTAGTGGGACAGGGCTACTATGGCTACACCTTC. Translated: CASSLVGQGYYGYTF.

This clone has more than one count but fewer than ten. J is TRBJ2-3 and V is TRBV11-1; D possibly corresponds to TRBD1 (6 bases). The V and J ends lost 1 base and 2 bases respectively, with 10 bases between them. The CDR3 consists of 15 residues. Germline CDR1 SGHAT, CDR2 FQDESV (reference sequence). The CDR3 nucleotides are TGTGCCAGCAGCTTAGAGGCAGGGGACACAGATACGCAGTATTTT. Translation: CASSLEAGDTDTQYF.

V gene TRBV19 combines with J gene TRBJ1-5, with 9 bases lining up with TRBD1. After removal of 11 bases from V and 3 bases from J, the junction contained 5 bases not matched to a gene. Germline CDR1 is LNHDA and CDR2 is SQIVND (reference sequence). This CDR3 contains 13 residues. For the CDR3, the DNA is TGTGCCGCCAGGGACAGGGACAATCAGCCCCAGCATTTT. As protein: CAARDRDNQPQHF.

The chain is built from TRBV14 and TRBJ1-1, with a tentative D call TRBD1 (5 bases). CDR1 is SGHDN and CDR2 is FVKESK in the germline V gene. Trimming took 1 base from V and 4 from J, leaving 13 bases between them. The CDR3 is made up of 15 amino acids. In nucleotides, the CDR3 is TGTGCCAGCAGCCAAGTTTTGGGGGGTGGCACTGAAGCTTTCTTT. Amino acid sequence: CASSQVLGGGTEAFF.

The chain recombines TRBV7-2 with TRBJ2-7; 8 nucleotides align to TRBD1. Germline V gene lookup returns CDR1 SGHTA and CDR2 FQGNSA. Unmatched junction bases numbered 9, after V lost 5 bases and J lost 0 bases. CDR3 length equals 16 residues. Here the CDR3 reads CASSLRTGFPSYEQYF. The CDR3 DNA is TGTGCCAGCAGCCTCCGGACAGGGTTCCCCTCCTACGAGCAGTACTTC.